This TCR beta chain derives from a study of blood T cell repertoires in COVID-19. Study overall: Nucleic acid was either cDNA or gDNA, and it came from T cells, B-cell-depleted T cells, or PBMCs.

Here immunoSEQ multiplex PCR was the method, and the copy in TCRdb shows in-frame clones only, minus some. The table has some 200,000 clones, 80% to 85% seen once. The V and J ends lost 0 bases and 2 bases respectively, with 5 bases between them. Germline loops: CDR1 SGHRS, CDR2 YFSETQ. The CDR3 loop spans 13 amino acids. The chain carries TRBV5-1 and TRBJ1-2, with no clear D. The receptor was derived from a middle-aged woman with acute or convalescent COVID-19. The sequencing input was peripheral blood. The CDR3 DNA is TGCGCCAGCAGCTTGGCGGGAAACTATGGCTACACCTTC. This gives the protein CASSLAGNYGYTF.